The T cell receptor (beta chain) under discussion was sequenced for a study of technical replicates of blood from a handful of donors. The CDR3 spans 16 residues. Germline values: CDR1 SGDLS, CDR2 YYNGEE. V shed 3 bases and J 5 bases; nucleotides not matched to a gene: 9. Here immunoSEQ multiplex PCR was the method, and the copy in TCRdb shows in-frame clones only, minus some. The sample has 70,000 to 90,000 clones; 94% are singletons. The source material was T cells isolated from PBMCs. The TCR comes from a human donor in good health. The rearrangement uses TRBV9 and TRBJ2-2, with 8 bases that match TRBD2. CDR3 residues: CASSDAEREITGELFF. Here the CDR3 DNA reads TGTGCCAGCAGCGACGCGGAGCGGGAGATAACCGGGGAGCTGTTTTTT.